This is a list of T cell receptor beta chains from one sample in a study of cytomegalovirus exposure and HLA in healthy donors. Sequenced by immunoSEQ multiplex PCR; TCRdb stores in-frame clones only, minus some. The sample consists of 150,000 to 200,000 clones, roughly three quarters of them appearing once. The sequenced material came from PBMCs. These receptors all stem from a man in his forties in good health and CMV-seropositive. Each CDR3 is given without its conserved first and last residue. Each record gives: J gene, D gene, V gene, CDR3 protein. A D gene is named only where the DNA matches it firmly.

j_gene: TRBJ1-2; d_gene: NA; v_gene: TRBV29-1; CDR3aa: SVETGRAGGYT
j_gene: TRBJ1-1; d_gene: NA; v_gene: TRBV27; CDR3aa: ASSLGRNTEAF
j_gene: TRBJ2-3; d_gene: NA; v_gene: TRBV19; CDR3aa: ASSINGDTQY
j_gene: TRBJ1-1; d_gene: NA; v_gene: TRBV10-3; CDR3aa: AISESITEAF
j_gene: TRBJ2-3; d_gene: NA; v_gene: TRBV11-2; CDR3aa: ASSLTSSGTDTQY
j_gene: TRBJ1-2; d_gene: TRBD1; v_gene: TRBV19; CDR3aa: ASTLGGREDYGYT
j_gene: TRBJ2-3; d_gene: NA; v_gene: TRBV7-8; CDR3aa: ASSPGADTQY
j_gene: TRBJ1-5; d_gene: NA; v_gene: TRBV6-1; CDR3aa: ASTNNQPQH
j_gene: TRBJ1-4; d_gene: NA; v_gene: TRBV2; CDR3aa: ASSEFRRGNEKLF
j_gene: TRBJ2-7; d_gene: NA; v_gene: TRBV6-1; CDR3aa: ASSDLGQQYEQY
j_gene: TRBJ1-1; d_gene: TRBD1; v_gene: TRBV18; CDR3aa: ASSQGTGNTEAF
j_gene: TRBJ1-3; d_gene: NA; v_gene: TRBV6-8; CDR3aa: ASTRGRHKPSGNTIY
j_gene: TRBJ1-2; d_gene: NA; v_gene: TRBV7-8; CDR3aa: ASSPRPSLYGYT
j_gene: TRBJ2-1; d_gene: TRBD2; v_gene: TRBV4-2; CDR3aa: ASRLERGNEQF
j_gene: TRBJ2-3; d_gene: NA; v_gene: TRBV7-2; CDR3aa: ASSFGTDTQY
j_gene: TRBJ2-2; d_gene: NA; v_gene: TRBV6-5; CDR3aa: ASSGGETPGELF
j_gene: TRBJ2-3; d_gene: TRBD1; v_gene: TRBV11-2; CDR3aa: ASSQWDRGPTDTQY
j_gene: TRBJ1-4; d_gene: NA; v_gene: TRBV11-2; CDR3aa: ASSFPGASEKLF
j_gene: TRBJ2-2; d_gene: TRBD1; v_gene: TRBV6-5; CDR3aa: ASSVTGEAGELF
j_gene: TRBJ1-2; d_gene: NA; v_gene: TRBV6-5; CDR3aa: ASSSPAGASRGYT
j_gene: TRBJ2-2; d_gene: TRBD1; v_gene: TRBV7-2; CDR3aa: ASSPGQGSGELF
j_gene: TRBJ2-3; d_gene: NA; v_gene: TRBV6-6; CDR3aa: ASSYLGRADTQY
j_gene: TRBJ1-5; d_gene: TRBD1; v_gene: TRBV6-5; CDR3aa: ASRTGPNQPQH
j_gene: TRBJ1-1; d_gene: TRBD1; v_gene: TRBV4-1; CDR3aa: ASSQGQGMNTEAF
j_gene: TRBJ2-1; d_gene: TRBD1; v_gene: TRBV4-3; CDR3aa: ASSQVGTGGNEQF
j_gene: TRBJ2-7; d_gene: TRBD1; v_gene: TRBV2; CDR3aa: ASSGRTGGPGEQY
j_gene: TRBJ2-5; d_gene: NA; v_gene: TRBV7-3; CDR3aa: ASSLWQQETQY
j_gene: TRBJ1-3; d_gene: NA; v_gene: TRBV6-5; CDR3aa: ASRNWSGAGNTIY